The text below deals with one T cell receptor (beta chain). This sample stems from a study of control samples from healthy donors and cancer patients. Clones were read by immunoSEQ multiplex PCR, and TCRdb kept only the in-frame ones, dropping some. The sample consists of about 220,000 clones, around 94% of them appearing once. The CDR3 runs to 12 residues. CDR1 is LNHNV and CDR2 is YYDKDF in the germline V gene (reference sequence). The ends were cut back, 3 bases at V and 4 bases at J, with 4 bases in the middle. The specimen was blood. The chain links TRBV15 to TRBJ1-3; D call uncertain. The receptor was isolated from a man between 45 and 60 years old in good health. CDR3 amino acids: CATSRLGNTIYF. The CDR3, as DNA: TGTGCCACCAGCAGGTTAGGAAACACCATATATTTT.